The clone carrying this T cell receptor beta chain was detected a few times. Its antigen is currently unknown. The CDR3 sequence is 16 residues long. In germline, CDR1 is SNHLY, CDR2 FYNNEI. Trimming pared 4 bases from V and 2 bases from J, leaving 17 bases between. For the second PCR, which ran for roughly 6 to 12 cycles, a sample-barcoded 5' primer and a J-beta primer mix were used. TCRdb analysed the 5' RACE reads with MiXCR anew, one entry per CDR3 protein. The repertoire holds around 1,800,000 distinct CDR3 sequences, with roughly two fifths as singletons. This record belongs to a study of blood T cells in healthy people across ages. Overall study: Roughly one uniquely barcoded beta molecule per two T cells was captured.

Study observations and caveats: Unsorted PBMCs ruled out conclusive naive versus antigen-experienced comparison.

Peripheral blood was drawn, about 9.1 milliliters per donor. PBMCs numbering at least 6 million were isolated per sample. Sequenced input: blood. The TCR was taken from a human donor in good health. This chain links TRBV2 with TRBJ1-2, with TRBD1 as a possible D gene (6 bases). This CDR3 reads CASSGLRTAANYGYTF. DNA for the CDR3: TGTGCCAGCAGTGGGCTACGGACAGCTGCAAACTATGGCTACACCTTC.